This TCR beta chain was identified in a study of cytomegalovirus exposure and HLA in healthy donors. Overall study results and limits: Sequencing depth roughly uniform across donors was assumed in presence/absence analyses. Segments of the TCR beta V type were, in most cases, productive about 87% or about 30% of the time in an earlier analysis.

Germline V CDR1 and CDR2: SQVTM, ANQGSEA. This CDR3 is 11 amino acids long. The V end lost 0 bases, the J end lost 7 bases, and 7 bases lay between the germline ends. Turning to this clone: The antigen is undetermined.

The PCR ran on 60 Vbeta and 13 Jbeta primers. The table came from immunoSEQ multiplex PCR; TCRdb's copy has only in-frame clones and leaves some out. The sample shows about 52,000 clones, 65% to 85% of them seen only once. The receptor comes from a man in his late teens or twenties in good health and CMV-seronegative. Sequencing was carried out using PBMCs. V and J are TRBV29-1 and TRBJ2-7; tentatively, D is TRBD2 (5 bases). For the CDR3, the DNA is TGCAGCGTTGAAGAAGGGAGTGAGCAGTACTTC. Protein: CSVEEGSEQYF.